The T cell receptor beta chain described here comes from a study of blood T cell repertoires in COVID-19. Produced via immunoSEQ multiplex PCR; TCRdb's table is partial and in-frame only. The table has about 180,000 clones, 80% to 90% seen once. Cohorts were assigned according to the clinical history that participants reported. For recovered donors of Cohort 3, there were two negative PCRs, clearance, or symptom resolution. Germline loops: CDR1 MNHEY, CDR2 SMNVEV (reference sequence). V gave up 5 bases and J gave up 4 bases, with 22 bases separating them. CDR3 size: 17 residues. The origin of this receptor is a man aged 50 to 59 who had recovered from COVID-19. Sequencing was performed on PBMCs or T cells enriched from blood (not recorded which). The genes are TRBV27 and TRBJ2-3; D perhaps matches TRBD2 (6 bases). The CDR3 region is CASSRTQLATYADTQYF. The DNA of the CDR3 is TGTGCCAGCAGTAGGACTCAGCTAGCGACTTATGCAGATACGCAGTATTTT.